These 25 T cell receptor beta chains originate from one sample sequenced in a study of molecular identifiers for immune sequencing clone quantification. TCRdb called the PCR reads again in MiXCR, with one record for every CDR3 protein. The sample records about 40,000 distinct CDR3 sequences, roughly 20% being singletons. Sequencing was carried out using naive CD8+ T cells from blood, with Jurkat cell RNA spiked in. Noted subset: FACS-sorted CD8+CD4-CCR7+CD45RA+ naive T cells. All receptors come from a human donor in good health. Some libraries in this study had Jurkat cell RNA spiked in.

This clonotype came up many times. The rearrangement uses TRBV7-9 and TRBJ2-7, with 11 bases matching TRBD1. This CDR3 contains 15 residues. The J segment lost 5 bases and the V segment lost 1 base, leaving 4 bases of the junction unmatched. Looked up from germline, CDR1 is SEHNR and CDR2 is FQNEAQ (reference sequence). The CDR3 DNA follows: TGTGCCAGCAGCTTAGGTTTGGGACAGGGGGACGAGCAGTACTTC. Translated: CASSLGLGQGDEQYF.

The V and J genes are TRBV4-3 and TRBJ2-3; D possibly corresponds to TRBD2 (6 bases). V was pared by 3 bases and J by 1 base, with 14 bases between. CDR3 length equals 16 residues. Germline V gene lookup returns CDR1 LGHNA and CDR2 YSLEER. CDR3 in amino acids: CASSQASGSRTDTQYF. Written as DNA, the CDR3 is TGCGCCAGCAGCCAGGCGAGCGGGTCTCGCACAGATACGCAGTATTTT.

To note about this clonotype: This may come from a read error, since a much larger clone is one base off. The gene calls are TRBV2 and TRBJ2-1, with unresolved D. Germline CDR1 reads SNHLY; CDR2 reads FYNNEI. The CDR3 has 14 amino acids. The CDR3 DNA reads as TGTGCCAGCAGTGATTGGCAGAACTACAATGAGCAGTCCTTC. It is translated as CASSDWQNYNEQSF.

This clonotype was detected ten times or more. J is TRBJ1-5 and V is TRBV7-8; D may be TRBD1 (6 bases). The CDR3 covers 17 residues. The V end was cut by 1 base, the J end by 3 bases, with 16 bases between. Germline V gives CDR1 SGHVS, CDR2 FQNEAQ. The CDR3 reads CASSLVRTEAFNQPQHF. In DNA, the CDR3 is TGTGCCAGCAGCTTAGTCCGGACAGAGGCCTTCAATCAGCCCCAGCATTTT. Variable domain in full (rest from reference TRBV7-8 and TRBJ1-5): GAGVSQSPRYKVAKRGQDVALRCDPISGHVSLFWYQQALGQGPEFLTYFQNEAQLDKSGLPSDRFFAERPEGSVSTLKIQRTQQEDSAVYLCASSLVRTEAFNQPQHFGDGTRLSIL.

The chain recombines TRBV4-3 with TRBJ2-2; 10 bases are a match to TRBD2. The CDR3 spans 18 residues. In germline, CDR1 is LGHNA, CDR2 YSLEER. Unmatched junction bases numbered 9, after V lost 0 bases and J lost 5 bases. CDR3 sequence (DNA): TGCGCCAGCAGCCAAGATTGGGGAGCGGGAGGGCCAACCGGGGAGCTGTTTTTT. Protein: CASSQDWGAGGPTGELFF.

This clonotype has a handful of counts. The chain links TRBV28 to TRBJ1-2; TRBD1 agrees at 8 bases. Germline CDR1 MDHEN, CDR2 SYDVKM. This CDR3 comprises 13 residues. V shed 6 bases and J 7 bases; nucleotides not matched to a gene: 7. The CDR3 reads CASSPRTGSGYTF. The CDR3 coding sequence is TGTGCCAGCAGCCCTCGGACAGGGAGTGGCTACACCTTC.

Regarding this clonotype: The junction and the germline gene differ at one end; a read error may be behind it. The V gene is TRBV24-1, the J gene TRBJ2-1, with D possibly being TRBD1 (6 bases). Looked up from germline, CDR1 is KGHDR and CDR2 is SFDVKD. This CDR3 is built from 14 residues. The CDR3 region has the DNA TGTGCCACCGGTGATCGGACAGCTTACAATGAGCAGTTCTTC. Its protein is CATGDRTAYNEQFF.

The chain is built from TRBV2 and TRBJ1-4; D is perhaps TRBD1 (6 bases). The CDR3 covers 15 residues. Germline assignment: CDR1 SNHLY and CDR2 FYNNEI. Trimming cost V 3 bases and J 0 bases, with 8 bases left between them. The CDR3 DNA is TGTGCCAGCAGTGATCGGGACACAACTAATGAAAAACTGTTTTTT. Its protein is CASSDRDTTNEKLFF.

This clonotype was counted a few times. This chain connects TRBV14 to TRBJ2-1; TRBD2 aligns across 8 bases. Germline values: CDR1 SGHDN, CDR2 FVKESK. This CDR3 has 14 residues. With 9 bases clipped from V and 7 bases from J, the junction kept 11 bases outside the gene matches. CDR3 loop: CASGGSGSWNEQFF. In DNA, the CDR3 is TGTGCCAGTGGGGGCAGCGGGAGTTGGAATGAGCAGTTCTTC.

Of note for this clonotype: The junction and the germline gene differ at one end; a read error may be behind it. The V gene is TRBV6-2 or TRBV6-3, the J gene TRBJ1-1; maybe TRBD1 (5 bases). Germline V CDR1 and CDR2: MNHEY, SVGEGT. The CDR3 is 13 amino acids. In DNA form, the CDR3 reads TGTGTCAGCAGTTACCAGGGGAACACTGAAGCTTTCTTT. Its translation: CVSSYQGNTEAFF.

For this clonotype: A much larger clonotype is one base distant, so this may be a read error. The chain couples TRBV7-9 to TRBJ2-1; no clear D. Germline V lookup: CDR1 SEHNR, CDR2 FQNEAQ (reference sequence). The length of the CDR3 is 10 residues. The germline V and J ends were trimmed by 8 bases and 9 bases, with 8 bases remaining between them. The CDR3 loop reads CASGNIEQFF. The DNA for the CDR3 is TGTGCCAGCGGAAACATTGAGCAGTTCTTC.

This clonotype appeared a single time. This chain joins TRBV20-1 and TRBJ2-1; TRBD2 is a possible D gene (7 bases). The length of the CDR3 is 16 residues. The germline V gene encodes CDR1 DFQATT and CDR2 SNEGSKA (reference sequence). V shed 2 bases and J shed 0 bases, with 14 bases lying between them. The CDR3 loop is CSARSQRDISYNEQFF. The CDR3 nucleotides read TGCAGTGCTAGATCCCAGCGGGACATCTCCTACAATGAGCAGTTCTTC.

This clonotype was observed a few times. A much larger clone lies one base from this, so it may be a read error. This is likely a read error, given that the CDR3 carries no conserved phenylalanine or tryptophan at its end. The chain combines TRBV9 with TRBJ2-2, with 10 bases aligning to TRBD1. Germline V lookup: CDR1 SGDLS, CDR2 YYNGEE. Trimming cost V 3 bases and J 4 bases; bases outside gene matches: 6. The CDR3 loop spans 16 amino acids. The CDR3 nucleotides are TGTGCCAGCAGCGGTACCGGGACAGGGGCCACCGGGGAGCTGTTTCTT. Residues: CASSGTGTGATGELFL.

This clonotype was recorded many times. The rearrangement links TRBV7-2 to TRBJ1-6; 9 nucleotides align to TRBD1. The CDR3 runs to 15 residues. V shed 5 bases and J 7 bases; nucleotides not matched to a gene: 6. Germline CDR1 is SGHTA and CDR2 is FQGNSA. The CDR3 loop is CASSNRGLWNSPLHF. CDR3 DNA sequence: TGTGCCAGCAGCAACAGGGGGCTTTGGAATTCACCCCTCCACTTT.

The chain links TRBV6-5 to TRBJ2-7; TRBD2 aligns across 7 bases. With 5 bases clipped from V and 7 bases from J, the junction kept 11 bases outside the gene matches. CDR3 size: 14 residues. CDR1 MNHEY and CDR2 SVGAGI come from the germline V gene. This CDR3 is CASSRGWTGREQYF. The CDR3 DNA reads TGTGCCAGCAGTCGAGGGTGGACCGGGAGGGAGCAGTACTTC.

The chain employs TRBV6-6 and TRBJ1-1; a weak D match, TRBD1 (5 bases). The CDR3 loop spans 14 amino acids. Trimming left V 7 bases short and J 4 bases short, with 16 bases between. In germline, CDR1 is MNHNY, CDR2 SVGAGI (reference sequence). DNA of the CDR3: TGTGCCAGCACCGGGACGGGGGGGGGCACTGAAGCTTTCTTT. Protein sequence: CASTGTGGGTEAFF.

The table lists this clonotype with many counts. V usage is TRBV28 and J usage is TRBJ2-7, with D possibly TRBD2 on 5 matching bases. The CDR3 contains 13 residues. The V gene lost 3 bases and the J gene lost 5 bases, with 11 bases spanning the gap. Germline CDR1 MDHEN, CDR2 SYDVKM. The CDR3 nucleotides read TGTGCCAGCAGTTTGACTAAGAAACACGAGCAGTACTTC. Protein: CASSLTKKHEQYF.

V gene TRBV5-8 combines with J gene TRBJ1-5; tentatively, D is TRBD1 (6 bases). The germline V gene encodes CDR1 SGHTS and CDR2 YDEGEE. This CDR3 contains 16 residues. V was shortened by 0 bases and J by 1 base, with 11 bases between the two germline ends. Here the CDR3 reads CASSLGGAGSNQPQHF. CDR3 sequence (DNA): TGTGCCAGCAGCTTGGGGGGGGCTGGGAGCAATCAGCCCCAGCATTTT.

This clonotype was seen at least ten times. This chain connects TRBV5-1 to TRBJ2-7, with TRBD2 identical over 7 bases. V gave up 1 base and J gave up 4 bases; unmatched junction bases: 5. The length of the CDR3 is 14 residues. The germline gives CDR1 SGHRS, CDR2 YFSETQ. CDR3 amino acids: CASSLSGAGYEQYF. CDR3 nucleotide sequence: TGCGCCAGCAGCTTGTCCGGAGCGGGGTACGAGCAGTACTTC. The variable domain in full, completed from reference TRBV5-1 and TRBJ2-7, reads KAGVTQTPRYLIKTRGQQVTLSCSPISGHRSVSWYQQTPGQGLQFLFEYFSETQRNKGNFPGRFSGRQFSNSRSEMNVSTLELGDSALYLCASSLSGAGYEQYFGPGTRLTVT.

This clonotype was counted many times. This sequence joins TRBV2 and TRBJ1-2; the D gene is possibly TRBD1 (6 bases). V lost 5 bases and J lost 7, with 11 bases in between. In germline, CDR1 is SNHLY, CDR2 FYNNEI. CDR3 length equals 12 residues. The CDR3 protein is CASSSTGFGYTF. The CDR3 region has the DNA TGTGCCAGCAGTTCTACAGGGTTTGGCTACACCTTC.

This clonotype was observed at least ten times. The V call is TRBV27, the J call TRBJ1-2; TRBD1 matches at 8 bases. V lost 8 bases and J lost 8; bases outside the gene matches: 7. The germline gives CDR1 MNHEY, CDR2 SMNVEV (reference sequence). The CDR3 runs to 12 residues. The CDR3 here is CASGTGGRGYTF. The CDR3 DNA reads TGTGCCAGCGGAACAGGGGGACGAGGCTACACCTTC.

Details on this clonotype: A much larger clone sits a single nucleotide away, making a read error possible. The gene calls are TRBV6-5 and TRBJ2-7; D tentatively reads TRBD1 or TRBD2 (5 bases each). This CDR3 region has 14 residues. Germline CDR1 and CDR2: MNHEY and SVGAGI. The CDR3 sequence is CASSYSSGPYERYF. The CDR3, as DNA: TGTGCCAGCAGTTACTCGTCGGGGCCCTACGAGCGGTACTTC.

The rearrangement uses TRBV19 and TRBJ2-7; 11 bases fit TRBD2. V shed 3 bases, J shed 3 bases, and the junction held 4 bases outside the gene matches. Germline V gene data show CDR1 as LNHDA and CDR2 as SQIVND (reference sequence). The length of the CDR3 is 15 residues. The CDR3 coding sequence is TGTGCCAGTAGTATCGGACTAGCGGGTTTCTACGAGCAGTACTTC. It translates to CASSIGLAGFYEQYF.

This clonotype was picked up many times. The chain combines TRBV4-1 with TRBJ2-7, with 9 nucleotides matching TRBD1. With V trimmed by 4 bases and J by 3 bases, 7 bases remained unmatched. CDR1 and CDR2 (germline): MGHRA, YSYEKL. The CDR3 extends over 15 amino acids. The CDR3 sequence: CASSLQGAPRYEQYF. The DNA of the CDR3 is TGCGCCAGCAGCCTACAGGGGGCGCCCCGCTACGAGCAGTACTTC.

Regarding this clonotype: A read error may explain this, as a much larger clone is one base away. V usage is TRBV2 and J usage is TRBJ2-1, with 7 bases lining up with TRBD2. Germline V CDR1 and CDR2: SNHLY, FYNNEI. The CDR3 covers 15 residues. The CDR3 protein is CASSDPGTTYSEQFF. CDR3 sequence (DNA): TGTGCCAGCAGTGACCCAGGGACTACCTACAGTGAGCAGTTCTTC.